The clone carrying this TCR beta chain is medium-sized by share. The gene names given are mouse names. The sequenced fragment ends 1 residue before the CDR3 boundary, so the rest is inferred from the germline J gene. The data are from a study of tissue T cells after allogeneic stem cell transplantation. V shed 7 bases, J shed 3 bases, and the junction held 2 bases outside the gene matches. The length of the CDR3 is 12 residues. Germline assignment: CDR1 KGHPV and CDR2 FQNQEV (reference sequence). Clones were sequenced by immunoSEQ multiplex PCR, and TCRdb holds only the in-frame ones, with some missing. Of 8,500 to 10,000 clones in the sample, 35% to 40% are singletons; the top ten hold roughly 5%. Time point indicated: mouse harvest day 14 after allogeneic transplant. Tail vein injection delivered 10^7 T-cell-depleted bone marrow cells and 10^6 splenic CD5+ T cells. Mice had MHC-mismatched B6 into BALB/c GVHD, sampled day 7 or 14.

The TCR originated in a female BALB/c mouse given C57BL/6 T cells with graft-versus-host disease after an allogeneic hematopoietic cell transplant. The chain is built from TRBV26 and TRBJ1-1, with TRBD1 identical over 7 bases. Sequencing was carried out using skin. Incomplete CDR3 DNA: TGTGCCAGCACCACAGGGGACACAGAAGTCTTC. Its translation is CASTTGDTEVF. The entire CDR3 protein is CASTTGDTEVFF.